The sequence of this TCR beta chain was determined in a study of identical twins. A universal primer site was created by template switching, with the cDNA bearing unique molecular identifiers. TCRdb ran MiXCR on the 5' RACE reads and lists one entry per CDR3 protein. The sample has about 390,000 distinct CDR3 sequences; roughly 9% are singletons. Study-wide results and caveats: Memory repertoires lacked the insertion deficit that abundant cord blood beta clonotypes showed.

This clonotype was counted between two and nine times. Antigen specificity is unknown. The germline V gene has CDR1 MNHEY and CDR2 SMNVEV (reference sequence). The CDR3 consists of 15 residues. Trimming cost V 2 bases and J 9 bases; bases outside gene matches: 9. Sequencing used naive T cells sorted from blood. The chain has TRBV27 and TRBJ2-1; 8 bases are shared with TRBD1. The receptor was isolated from a woman in her 50s in good health. The CDR3 DNA is TGTGCCAGCAGTTTAGGGCAGGGGGCCCGGGGTGAGCAGTTCTTC. Protein sequence: CASSLGQGARGEQFF.